These 20 T cell receptor beta chains came from one sample sequenced in a study of T cells after yellow fever vaccination. TCRdb itself ran the 5' RACE reads through MiXCR, one entry per CDR3 protein. The sample records approximately 140,000 distinct CDR3 sequences, about 8% being singletons. The sample here was CD4+ T cells sorted from PBMCs, taken 5 days after the yellow fever booster vaccination. Every receptor here comes from a man aged 25-45 years who received the YFV17D yellow fever vaccine.

This clonotype was counted ten times or more. The J gene is TRBJ2-5, the V gene TRBV20-1; either TRBD1 or TRBD2 may fit D (5 bases each). The germline V gene encodes CDR1 DFQATT and CDR2 SNEGSKA (reference sequence). With 0 bases removed from V and 2 bases from J, the gap between germline ends came to 13 bases. The CDR3 runs 15 residues. CDR3 bases: TGCAGTGCTAGAGAGGCCGGGACGTCACAAGAGACCCAGTACTTC. It specifies CSAREAGTSQETQYF.

The chain is built from TRBV18 and TRBJ2-7, with D unclear. The CDR3 spans 13 residues. The V end lost 5 bases, the J end lost 7 bases, and 15 bases lay between the germline ends. Germline CDR1 and CDR2: KGHSH and LQKENI. The CDR3 sequence: CASSMTPPREQYF. The DNA for the CDR3 is TGTGCCAGCTCAATGACCCCCCCAAGGGAGCAGTACTTC. The whole variable domain, remainder taken from reference TRBV18 and TRBJ2-7, is NAGVMQNPRHLVRRRGQEARLRCSPMKGHSHVYWYRQLPEEGLKFMVYLQKENIIDESGMPKERFSAEFPKEGPSILRIQQVVRGDSAAYFCASSMTPPREQYFGPGTRLTVT.

This clonotype has at least ten counts. J is TRBJ2-3 and V is TRBV5-1, with 9 nucleotides matching TRBD2. Germline assignment: CDR1 SGHRS and CDR2 YFSETQ. Unmatched junction bases numbered 11, after V lost 4 bases and J lost 2 bases. CDR3 length: 17 amino acids. The CDR3 loop reads CASSGGSAGGITDTQYF. DNA for the CDR3: TGCGCCAGCAGCGGGGGCTCAGCGGGAGGAATCACAGATACGCAGTATTTT.

The chain employs TRBV5-1 and TRBJ2-3, with a tentative D call TRBD2 (6 bases). The CDR3 spans 15 residues. Germline lookup yields CDR1 SGHRS and CDR2 YFSETQ. Trimming shortened V by 5 bases and J by 3 bases, and 16 bases separated the two germline ends. CDR3 sequence (DNA): TGCGCCAGCAGTCAAACGGGAGATAGGACAGATACGCAGTATTTT. Its protein is CASSQTGDRTDTQYF.

Comments on this clonotype: This may be a read error: a much more frequent sequence differs by one nucleotide. V usage is TRBV6-5 and J usage is TRBJ2-4, with D possibly TRBD2 on 5 matching bases. This CDR3 region has 15 residues. Germline lookup yields CDR1 MNHEY and CDR2 SVGAGI. The V gene lost 0 bases and the J gene lost 7 bases, with 13 bases spanning the gap. In nucleotides, the CDR3 is TGTGCCAGCAGTTACTCTTATCGAGGGATGAACATTCAGTACTTC. Its translation is CASSYSYRGMNIQYF.

This clonotype was seen ten or more times. The chain uses TRBV28 and TRBJ2-7; perhaps TRBD1 as D (5 bases). CDR3 size: 13 residues. CDR1 and CDR2 from the germline V gene are MDHEN and SYDVKM. Trimming took off 7 bases at V and 6 bases at J, with 16 bases between the two ends. DNA for the CDR3: TGTGCCAGCACTGGGGCCATTACGATCGAGCAGTACTTC. This codes for CASTGAITIEQYF.

This clonotype has ten or more counts. The CDR3 sequence: CASSVLEYNSPLHF. The CDR3 DNA reads TGTGCCAGCAGTGTACTGGAGTATAATTCACCCCTCCACTTT. The chain couples TRBV2 to TRBJ1-6; D ambiguous. V lost 4 bases and J lost 4, with 8 bases in between. This CDR3 is 14 amino acids long. Germline CDR1 is SNHLY and CDR2 is FYNNEI.

This clonotype was seen many times. This chain joins TRBV4-2 and TRBJ2-3, with a weak D call TRBD1 (5 bases). There are 16 residues in the CDR3. With 1 base removed from V and 1 base from J, the gap between germline ends came to 12 bases. Germline V CDR1 and CDR2: LGHNA, YNFKEQ. The DNA for the CDR3 is TGTGCCAGCAGCCAAGCGTTACAGGAGCGCACAGATACGCAGTATTTT. The encoded protein is CASSQALQERTDTQYF.

This clonotype was counted ten times or more. This chain joins TRBV29-1 and TRBJ1-2; 8 nucleotides agree with TRBD1. This CDR3 is built from 13 residues. V dropped 4 bases and J dropped 2; count of bases not matched to a gene: 3. The germline CDR1 and CDR2 sequences are SQVTM and ANQGSEA. CDR3 amino acids: CSVGTGRNYGYTF. In DNA form, the CDR3 reads TGCAGCGTTGGGACAGGGAGAAACTATGGCTACACCTTC.

The rearrangement joins TRBV13 to TRBJ2-4; TRBD2 matches 7 bases. Germline V gene lookup returns CDR1 PRHDT and CDR2 FYEKMQ (reference sequence). The trim removed 3 bases at V and 3 bases at J, leaving 8 bases unmatched. CDR3 size: 16 residues. The CDR3 protein is CASSFRTSNGKNIQYF. The CDR3 DNA sequence: TGTGCCAGCAGCTTCCGGACTAGTAACGGCAAAAACATTCAGTACTTC.

This clonotype appeared a few times. V is TRBV7-9 and J is TRBJ2-2; 10 bases map to TRBD2. Looked up from germline, CDR1 is SEHNR and CDR2 is FQNEAQ (reference sequence). Trimming took 5 bases from V and 3 from J; bases not matched to a gene: 9. This CDR3 comprises 17 residues. CDR3 amino acids: CASSQGLAPTYTGELFF. CDR3 coding DNA: TGTGCCAGCAGCCAGGGACTAGCGCCAACATACACCGGGGAGCTGTTTTTT.

As regards this clonotype: A much larger clone is a single base away; this may be a read error. J is TRBJ1-2 and V is TRBV5-5; 8 nucleotides agree with TRBD1. The length of the CDR3 is 14 residues. CDR1 is SGHKS, CDR2 YYEKEE, per germline (reference sequence). CDR3: CGSSWGQANYGYTF. CDR3 bases: TGTGGCAGCAGCTGGGGACAGGCTAACTATGGCTACACCTTC.

This clonotype was counted at least ten times. The CDR3 loop is CASSYLGQGINQPQHF. The CDR3 DNA is TGTGCCAGCAGTTACCTGGGACAGGGGATCAATCAGCCCCAGCATTTT. The chain has TRBV6-2 or TRBV6-3 and TRBJ1-5, with TRBD1 matching 10 bases. The CDR3 runs 16 residues. Looked up from germline, CDR1 is MNHEY and CDR2 is SVGEGT. Losses at the gene ends were 2 bases for V and 3 bases for J; bases not matched to a gene: 4.

This clonotype has a count of ten or more. The J gene is TRBJ2-5, the V gene TRBV10-3, with 7 bases lining up with TRBD2. V shed 6 bases, J shed 5 bases, and the junction held 3 bases outside the gene matches. This CDR3 spans 12 amino acids. Looked up from germline, CDR1 is ENHRY and CDR2 is SYGVKD. CDR3 in DNA: TGTGCCATCAGCGGGGAGGGGGAGACCCAGTACTTC. Its protein is CAISGEGETQYF.

This clonotype was counted only a few times. V gene TRBV14 combines with J gene TRBJ2-7, with a possible D match to TRBD2 (5 bases). With 1 base removed from V and 4 bases from J, the gap between germline ends came to 17 bases. Germline V gene sequence: CDR1 SGHDN, CDR2 FVKESK. There are 16 residues in the CDR3. The DNA for the CDR3 is TGTGCCAGCAGCCAAGCCGAGGGATTCTACCCTTACGAGCAGTACTTC. Protein product: CASSQAEGFYPYEQYF.

This clonotype was seen at least ten times. The chain combines TRBV9 with TRBJ2-1; 10 bases are a match to TRBD2. The CDR3 is made up of 16 amino acids. V shed 0 bases and J 9 bases; nucleotides not matched to a gene: 9. The V gene's germline CDR1 is SGDLS and CDR2 YYNGEE. CDR3 sequence reads: CASSVGGSGRRSEQFF. For the CDR3, the DNA is TGTGCCAGCAGCGTAGGCGGTAGCGGGAGGCGCAGTGAGCAGTTCTTC.

This clonotype was seen a few times. The rearrangement links TRBV18 to TRBJ2-2; no firm D call. Germline assignment: CDR1 KGHSH and CDR2 LQKENI. The V gene lost 0 bases and the J gene lost 0 bases, with 8 bases spanning the gap. This CDR3 comprises 16 residues. CDR3 protein: CASSPPSRSNTGELFF. CDR3 nucleotide sequence: TGTGCCAGCTCACCACCGAGCCGGTCGAACACCGGGGAGCTGTTTTTT.

This clonotype was counted only a few times. V gene TRBV18 combines with J gene TRBJ1-6; no reliable D call. V lost 5 bases, J lost 11 bases, and 19 bases lay in between. From germline, CDR1 is KGHSH and CDR2 LQKENI. The CDR3 runs 15 residues. The CDR3, as DNA: TGTGCCAGCTCAGCGGCAGCATTACGGAATACACCCCTCCACTTT. It specifies CASSAAALRNTPLHF.

The table lists this clonotype with many counts. The J gene is TRBJ2-7, the V gene TRBV29-1; possibly TRBD2 for D (5 bases). V lost 1 base, J lost 6 bases, and 16 bases lay in between. The CDR3 is 14 residues long. CDR1 and CDR2 (germline): SQVTM, ANQGSEA. Here the CDR3 reads CSVEGPPTGSEQYF. The CDR3 DNA reads TGCAGCGTTGAAGGCCCCCCGACGGGGAGCGAGCAGTACTTC.

This clonotype was picked up many times. The chain uses TRBV7-9 and TRBJ2-7; 11 bases agree with TRBD2. Trimming took 1 base from V and 5 from J; bases not matched to a gene: 7. Germline V gene data show CDR1 as SEHNR and CDR2 as FQNEAQ (reference sequence). The CDR3 length is 16 residues. The CDR3 coding sequence is TGTGCCAGCAGCTTAGTACTAGCGGGAGTGGTCGACGAGCAGTACTTC. Translation: CASSLVLAGVVDEQYF.